A single sample is the source of the 21 T cell receptor beta chains below, sequenced in a study of T cell responses to AZD1222 COVID-19 vaccine. Some clones are missing from TCRdb's copy, which holds only in-frame ones; the method was immunoSEQ multiplex PCR. In the table there are around 150,000 clones, 80% to 95% of which are singletons. The sample was peripheral blood, taken on day 0 of AZD1222 vaccination. All receptors come from an adult in good health.

The V and J genes are TRBV6-2 or TRBV6-3 and TRBJ1-5; possibly TRBD1 for D (5 bases). V lost 0 bases and J 11 bases, leaving 8 bases between the germline ends. CDR1 and CDR2 (germline): MNHEY, SVGEGT. CDR3 size: 12 residues. The CDR3 sequence is CASSYSWGTQHF. The CDR3 DNA sequence: TGTGCCAGCAGTTACTCGTGGGGGACCCAGCATTTT.

This clone turned up a few times. The V gene is TRBV2, the J gene TRBJ2-3; D possibly matches TRBD1 or TRBD2 (5 bases each). Looked up from germline, CDR1 is SNHLY and CDR2 is FYNNEI. V lost 6 bases and J 1 base, leaving 14 bases between the germline ends. This CDR3 has 15 amino acids. The CDR3 DNA is TGTGCCAGCAGGATATGGGACGGAGGCACAGATACGCAGTATTTT. Its translation is CASRIWDGGTDTQYF.

The chain combines TRBV19 with TRBJ1-1; D gene ambiguous. CDR1 is LNHDA, CDR2 SQIVND, per germline (reference sequence). The CDR3 totals 13 residues. V lost 5 bases to trimming and J lost 6 bases, with 13 bases between them. CDR3 sequence (DNA): TGTGCCAGTAGTGAGCGTAGTAGGGCTGAAGCTTTCTTT. Amino acid sequence: CASSERSRAEAFF.

J is TRBJ1-4 and V is TRBV28, with a weak D call TRBD1 (6 bases). Deletions cut 8 bases from V and 8 bases from J, with 12 bases between. Germline V gene sequence: CDR1 MDHEN, CDR2 SYDVKM. This CDR3 has 12 residues. This chain's CDR3 is CASRSQGEKLFF. Here the CDR3 DNA reads TGTGCCAGCCGGTCGCAGGGGGAAAAACTGTTTTTT.

The chain combines TRBV18 with TRBJ2-7, with TRBD1 matching 11 bases. Germline loops: CDR1 KGHSH, CDR2 LQKENI. The junction had 9 bases not matched to a gene; V was cut back by 5 bases and J by 6 bases. This CDR3 is 15 amino acids long. The CDR3 nucleotides read TGTGCCAGCTCAACCGGGACAGGGGGTTTCAGCGAGCAGTACTTC. It translates to CASSTGTGGFSEQYF.

The chain couples TRBV5-1 to TRBJ2-2, with D uncertain. The CDR3 consists of 13 residues. The germline gives CDR1 SGHRS, CDR2 YFSETQ. V was shortened by 4 bases and J by 3 bases, with 7 bases between the two germline ends. As DNA, the CDR3 is TGCGCCAGCAGCAACAGTGACACCGGGGAGCTGTTTTTT. As protein: CASSNSDTGELFF.

The V call is TRBV5-4, the J call TRBJ2-3; D uncertain. V was shortened by 7 bases and J by 1 base, with 10 bases between the two germline ends. The CDR3 contains 13 residues. Germline CDR1 is SGHNT and CDR2 is YYREEE (reference sequence). CDR3 nucleotide sequence: TGTGCCAGCCTTGGATGGGGCACAGATACGCAGTATTTT. This sequence encodes CASLGWGTDTQYF.

The chain joins TRBV7-7 to TRBJ2-2; 12 nucleotides align to TRBD1. Germline V gives CDR1 SSHAT, CDR2 FNYEAQ (reference sequence). The CDR3 spans 17 residues. With 5 bases clipped from V and 7 bases from J, the junction kept 11 bases outside the gene matches. DNA of the CDR3: TGTGCCAGCAGCCCCCTCGGGACAGGGGGCGTTATCGGGGAGCTGTTTTTT. Residues: CASSPLGTGGVIGELFF.

The chain joins TRBV9 to TRBJ1-5, with TRBD1 matching over 7 bases. V shed 3 bases and J 2 bases; nucleotides not matched to a gene: 2. Germline V CDR1 and CDR2: SGDLS, YYNGEE. The CDR3 has 14 amino acids. DNA of the CDR3: TGTGCCAGCAGCGGAGACAGGGGCAATCAGCCCCAGCATTTT. Translation: CASSGDRGNQPQHF.

The gene calls are TRBV5-1 and TRBJ2-7; 11 bases map to TRBD1. The CDR3 is 16 amino acids. CDR1 SGHRS and CDR2 YFSETQ come from the germline V gene. Trimming removed 0 bases from V and 1 base from J; junction bases left unmatched: 3. The CDR3 region has the DNA TGCGCCAGCAGCTTGGAAGGGACAGGGGGTTCCTACGAGCAGTACTTC. It codes for CASSLEGTGGSYEQYF.

This clone was detected once. The chain has TRBV16 and TRBJ1-6; 7 bases match TRBD1. Germline V gene data show CDR1 as KGHSY and CDR2 as FQNENV. V dropped 4 bases and J dropped 8; count of bases not matched to a gene: 2. The CDR3 totals 13 residues. CDR3 residues: CASSPGGDSPLHF. CDR3 sequence (DNA): TGTGCCAGCAGCCCAGGGGGGGATTCACCCCTCCACTTT.

This chain uses TRBV18 with TRBJ2-4, with TRBD2 matching over 8 bases. There are 19 residues in the CDR3. Germline loops: CDR1 KGHSH, CDR2 LQKENI. The J segment lost 4 bases and the V segment lost 3 bases, leaving 17 bases of the junction unmatched. The CDR3 here is CASSPITGSAGGFKNIQYF. The CDR3 DNA sequence: TGTGCCAGCTCACCGATTACAGGGTCGGCGGGAGGCTTTAAAAACATTCAGTACTTC.

The gene calls are TRBV7-9 and TRBJ1-4; D is ambiguous. This CDR3 has 14 residues. The V end was cut by 5 bases, the J end by 1 base, with 8 bases between. Germline CDR1 is SEHNR and CDR2 is FQNEAQ (reference sequence). The CDR3 DNA follows: TGTGCCAGCAGCGGACGTCAAACTAATGAAAAACTGTTTTTT. Protein product: CASSGRQTNEKLFF.

The chain couples TRBV4-1 to TRBJ2-2; TRBD1 matches 8 bases. Germline CDR1 is MGHRA and CDR2 is YSYEKL. V lost 1 base to trimming and J lost 7 bases; unmatched junction nucleotides: 8. The CDR3 runs 16 residues. Here the CDR3 reads CASSQAPRGPHGELFF. The CDR3 region has the DNA TGCGCCAGCAGCCAAGCTCCCAGGGGGCCTCACGGGGAGCTGTTTTTT.

The J gene is TRBJ2-7, the V gene TRBV28, with D possibly being TRBD1 (7 bases). The germline CDR1 and CDR2 sequences are MDHEN and SYDVKM. V gave up 5 bases and J gave up 2 bases, with 13 bases separating them. The CDR3 is made up of 14 amino acids. CDR3 residues: CASSGGTVPYEQYF. CDR3 bases: TGTGCCAGCAGTGGCGGGACAGTTCCCTACGAGCAGTACTTC.

The genes are TRBV10-1 and TRBJ2-2; the match to TRBD2 covers 12 bases. Germline loops: CDR1 WNHNN, CDR2 SYGVQD (reference sequence). V gave up 8 bases and J gave up 3 bases; unmatched junction bases: 7. This CDR3 has 16 residues. The chain's CDR3 is CASADGLAGYTGELFF. The CDR3 DNA reads as TGCGCCAGCGCTGATGGACTAGCGGGGTACACCGGGGAGCTGTTTTTT.

J is TRBJ2-2 and V is TRBV7-3; TRBD2 matches at 14 bases. The V and J ends lost 5 bases and 4 bases, in that order; junction bases with no gene match: 12. The length of the CDR3 is 19 residues. The V gene's germline CDR1 is SGHTA and CDR2 FQGTGA. The CDR3 region has the DNA TGTGCCAGCAGCCCGTCCTCCGGGACTAGCGGGAGACCCACCGGGGAGCTGTTTTTT. Translating gives CASSPSSGTSGRPTGELFF.

The chain uses TRBV28 and TRBJ1-5, with D possibly being TRBD1 (6 bases). CDR3 length: 15 residues. Trimming cost V 3 bases and J 2 bases, with 11 bases left between them. Per germline, CDR1 MDHEN and CDR2 SYDVKM. For the CDR3, the DNA is TGTGCCAGCAGTTTTCGGGGGGCAGGCAATCAGCCCCAGCATTTT. Translation: CASSFRGAGNQPQHF. The full variable domain, with the rest looked up from reference TRBV28 and TRBJ1-5, is DVKVTQSSRYLVKRTGEKVFLECVQDMDHENMFWYRQDPGLGLRLIYFSYDVKMKEKGDIPEGYSVSREKKERFSLILESASTNQTSMYLCASSFRGAGNQPQHFGDGTRLSIL.

The chain links TRBV2 to TRBJ1-1; D perhaps matches TRBD1 (5 bases). CDR3 length equals 15 residues. From germline, CDR1 is SNHLY and CDR2 FYNNEI. V lost 5 bases and J lost 1, with 14 bases in between. The chain's CDR3 is CASSQDVQGNTEAFF. For the CDR3, the DNA is TGTGCCAGCAGTCAAGACGTTCAGGGGAACACTGAAGCTTTCTTT.

This chain uses TRBV28 with TRBJ1-2; TRBD1 is a possible D gene (5 bases). Between the trimmed V and J ends, which lost 3 bases and 5 bases, there was a span of 10 bases. The CDR3 sequence is 13 residues long. Germline V gives CDR1 MDHEN, CDR2 SYDVKM. CDR3 DNA sequence: TGTGCCAGCAGTTTTATTGGGACTTATGGCTACACCTTC. This gives the protein CASSFIGTYGYTF.

The rearrangement uses TRBV5-1 and TRBJ1-3, with D perhaps matching TRBD1 (5 bases). Looked up from germline, CDR1 is SGHRS and CDR2 is YFSETQ. The CDR3 has 14 residues. Between the trimmed V and J ends, which lost 7 bases and 0 bases, there was a span of 11 bases. In DNA form, the CDR3 reads TGCGCCAGCTCCTTGGGGGTCTCTGGAAACACCATATATTTT. This sequence encodes CASSLGVSGNTIYF. Filled out from reference TRBV5-1 and TRBJ1-3, the complete variable domain reads KAGVTQTPRYLIKTRGQQVTLSCSPISGHRSVSWYQQTPGQGLQFLFEYFSETQRNKGNFPGRFSGRQFSNSRSEMNVSTLELGDSALYLCASSLGVSGNTIYFGEGSWLTVV.